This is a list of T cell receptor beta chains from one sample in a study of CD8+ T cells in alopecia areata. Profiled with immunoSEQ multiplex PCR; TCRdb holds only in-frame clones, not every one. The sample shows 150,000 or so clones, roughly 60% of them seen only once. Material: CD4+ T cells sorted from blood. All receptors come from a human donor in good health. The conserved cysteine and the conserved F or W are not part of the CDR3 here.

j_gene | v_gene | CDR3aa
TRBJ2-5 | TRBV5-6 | ASSADSQETQY
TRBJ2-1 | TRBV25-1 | ASSDLAGEGYEQF
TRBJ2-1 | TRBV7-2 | ASSSTSGRWLNEQF
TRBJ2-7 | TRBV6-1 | ASSARQGGGLYEQY
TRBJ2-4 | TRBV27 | ASSLSPSGVKNIQY
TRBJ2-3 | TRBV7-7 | ASSLLPAGPRPDTQY
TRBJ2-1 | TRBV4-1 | ASSPTGQGQYEQF
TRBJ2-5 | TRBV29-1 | SAGPGGGTQY
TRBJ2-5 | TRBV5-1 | ASTRERETQY
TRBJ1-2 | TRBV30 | AWRVGQGDGYT
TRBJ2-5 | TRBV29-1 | SVESGARETQY
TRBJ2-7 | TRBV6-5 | ASSYSGVSYEQY
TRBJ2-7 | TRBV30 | AWRASPYEQY
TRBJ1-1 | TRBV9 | ASSTDQGAAEAF
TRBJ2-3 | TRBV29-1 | SVSPAGDTQY
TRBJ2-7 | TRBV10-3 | AISASNEQY
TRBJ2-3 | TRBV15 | ATSPGGDTQY
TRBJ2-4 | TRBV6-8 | ASSYYTNITGTGPSTAKNIQY
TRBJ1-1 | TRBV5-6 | ASSSSHEMNTEAF
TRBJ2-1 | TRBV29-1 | SVSKGGMGNNEQF
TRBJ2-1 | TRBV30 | AWSPQRSPFYNEQF
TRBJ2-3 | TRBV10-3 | AISERGARDTQY
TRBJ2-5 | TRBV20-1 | SALIGETQY
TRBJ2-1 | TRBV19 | ASSIKQGNEQF
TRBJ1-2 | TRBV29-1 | SVSYLGGGYGYT
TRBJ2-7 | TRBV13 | ASSLSAYEQY
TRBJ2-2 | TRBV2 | ASRAGTRFSGELF